This T cell receptor beta chain was profiled in a study of blood T cell repertoires in COVID-19. Unmatched junction bases numbered 2, after V lost 4 bases and J lost 1 base. Germline V gene sequence: CDR1 ENHRY, CDR2 SYGVKD. The CDR3 has 14 amino acids. This clone was observed once. Profiled with immunoSEQ multiplex PCR; TCRdb holds only in-frame clones, not every one. The table lists under 200,000 clones, more than 80% of them singletons. This TCR derives from a woman in her late teens or twenties who had recovered from COVID-19. The J gene is TRBJ1-1, the V gene TRBV10-3; 8 positions match TRBD1. Sequencing was carried out using PBMCs or T cells enriched from blood (not recorded which). Here the CDR3 DNA reads TGTGCCATCAGTGCCGGGACAGGGAACACTGAAGCTTTCTTT. Residues: CAISAGTGNTEAFF.